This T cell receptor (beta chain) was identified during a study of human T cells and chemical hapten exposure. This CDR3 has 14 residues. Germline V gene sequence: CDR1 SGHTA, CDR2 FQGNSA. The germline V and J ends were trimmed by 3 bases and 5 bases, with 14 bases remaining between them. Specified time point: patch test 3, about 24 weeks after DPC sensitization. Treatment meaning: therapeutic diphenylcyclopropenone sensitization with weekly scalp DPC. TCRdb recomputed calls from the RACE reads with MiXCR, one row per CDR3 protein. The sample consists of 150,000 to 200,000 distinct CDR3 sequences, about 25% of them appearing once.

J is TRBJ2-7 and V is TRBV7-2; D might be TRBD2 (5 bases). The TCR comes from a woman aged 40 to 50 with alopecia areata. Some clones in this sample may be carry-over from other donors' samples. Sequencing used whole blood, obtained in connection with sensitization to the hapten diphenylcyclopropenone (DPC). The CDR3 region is CASSFGLANDEQYF. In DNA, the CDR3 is TGTGCCAGCAGCTTCGGACTGGCTAACGACGAGCAGTACTTC.